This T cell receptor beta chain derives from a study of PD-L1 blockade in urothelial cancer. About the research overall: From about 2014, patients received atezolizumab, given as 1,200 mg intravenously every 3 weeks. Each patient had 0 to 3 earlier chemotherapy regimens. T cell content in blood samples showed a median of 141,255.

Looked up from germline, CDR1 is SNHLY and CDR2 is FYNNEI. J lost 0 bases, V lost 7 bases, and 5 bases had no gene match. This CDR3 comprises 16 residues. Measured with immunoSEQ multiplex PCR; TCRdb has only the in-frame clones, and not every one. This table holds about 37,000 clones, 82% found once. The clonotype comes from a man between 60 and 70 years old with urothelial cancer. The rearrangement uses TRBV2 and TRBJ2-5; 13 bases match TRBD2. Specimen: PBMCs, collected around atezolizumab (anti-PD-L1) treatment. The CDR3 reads CASTKGLAGYQETQYF. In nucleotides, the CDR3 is TGTGCCAGCACGAAGGGACTAGCGGGGTACCAAGAGACCCAGTACTTC.